The next 2 T cell receptor beta chains were all read from a single sample in a study of blood T cells in healthy people across ages. For the second PCR, which ran for roughly 6 to 11 cycles, a sample-barcoded 5' primer and a J-beta primer mix were used. TCRdb re-called the 5' RACE reads with MiXCR, one entry per CDR3 protein. Of roughly 730,000 distinct CDR3 sequences listed, 45% to 70% are singletons. Input material: blood. These receptors were taken from a man in his forties in good health.

CDR3: CASSVEKSGVITDTQYF. CDR3 DNA sequence: TGTGCCAGCAGCGTAGAGAAGTCGGGGGTTATTACAGATACGCAGTATTTT. The chain joins TRBV9 to TRBJ2-3; tentative D call: TRBD2 (6 bases). In germline, CDR1 is SGDLS, CDR2 YYNGEE. V lost 0 bases and J 3 bases, leaving 17 bases between the germline ends. The CDR3 extends over 17 amino acids. Full variable domain (remainder filled in from reference TRBV9 and TRBJ2-3): DSGVTQTPKHLITATGQRVTLRCSPRSGDLSVYWYQQSLDQGLQFLIQYYNGEERAKGNILERFSAQQFPDLHSELNLSSLELGDSALYFCASSVEKSGVITDTQYFGPGTRLTVL.

The CDR3 coding sequence is TGCAGTGCTTTCCAACAGGGGGAGATCACAGATACGCAGTATTTT. Its translation: CSAFQQGEITDTQYF. The chain is built from TRBV20-1 and TRBJ2-3; 8 bases are a match to TRBD1. This CDR3 has 15 amino acids. Germline values: CDR1 DFQATT, CDR2 SNEGSKA (reference sequence). Trimming cost V 5 bases and J 2 bases; bases outside gene matches: 9.